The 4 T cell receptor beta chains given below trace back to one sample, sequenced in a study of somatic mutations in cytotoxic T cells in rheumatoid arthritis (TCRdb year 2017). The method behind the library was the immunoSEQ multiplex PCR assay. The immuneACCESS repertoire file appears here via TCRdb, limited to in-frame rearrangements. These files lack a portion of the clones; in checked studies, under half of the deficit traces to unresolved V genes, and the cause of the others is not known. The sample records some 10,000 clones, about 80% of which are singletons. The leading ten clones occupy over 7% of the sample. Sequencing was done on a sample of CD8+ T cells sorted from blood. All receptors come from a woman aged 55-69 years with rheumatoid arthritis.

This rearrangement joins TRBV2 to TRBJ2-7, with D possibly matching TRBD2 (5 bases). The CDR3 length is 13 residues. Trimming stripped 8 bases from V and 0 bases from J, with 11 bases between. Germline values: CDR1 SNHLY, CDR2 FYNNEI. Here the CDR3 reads CASQLGSSYEQYF. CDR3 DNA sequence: TGTGCCAGCCAACTAGGCTCCTCCTACGAGCAGTACTTC.

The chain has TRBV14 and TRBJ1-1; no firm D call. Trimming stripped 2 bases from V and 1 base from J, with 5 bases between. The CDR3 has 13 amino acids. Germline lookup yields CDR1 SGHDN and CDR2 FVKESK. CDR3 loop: CASSQYRNTEAFF. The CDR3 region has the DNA TGTGCCAGCAGCCAATATCGGAACACTGAAGCTTTCTTT.

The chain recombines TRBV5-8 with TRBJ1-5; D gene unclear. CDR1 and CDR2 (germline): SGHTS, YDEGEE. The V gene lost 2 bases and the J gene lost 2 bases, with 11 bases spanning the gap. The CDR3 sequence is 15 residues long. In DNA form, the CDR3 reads TGTGCCAGCAGCTTTCACGGGATGGGCAATCAGCCCCAGCATTTT. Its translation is CASSFHGMGNQPQHF.

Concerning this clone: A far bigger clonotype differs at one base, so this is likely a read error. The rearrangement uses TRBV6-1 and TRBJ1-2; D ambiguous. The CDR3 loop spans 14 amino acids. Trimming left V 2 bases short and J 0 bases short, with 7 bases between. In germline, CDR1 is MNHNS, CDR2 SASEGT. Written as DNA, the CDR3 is TGTGCCAGCAGTGAATCCGTTCCTAACTATGGCTACACCTTC. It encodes CASSESVPNYGYTF.